This T cell receptor (beta chain) comes out of a study of blood T cell repertoires in COVID-19. Details on this clone: One end of the junction varies from germline; a read error may be responsible.

The CDR3 is made up of 15 amino acids. Germline CDR1 reads SSHAT; CDR2 reads FNYEAQ (reference sequence). Profiling relied on immunoSEQ multiplex PCR, and the TCRdb table lists in-frame clones only, not all of them. The data contain roughly 400,000 clones, 80% to 90% of them seen just once; the ten biggest clones take up around 1.1%. The TCR was taken from a man aged 25-45 years who had recovered from COVID-19. This chain uses TRBV7-7 with TRBJ2-2; D possibly corresponds to TRBD1 (5 bases). Sequenced sample: PBMCs or T cells enriched from blood (not recorded which). The DNA for the CDR3 is TGTGCTAGCAGCCTGGACACCCCGAACACCGGGGAGCTGTTTTTT. It specifies CASSLDTPNTGELFF.